The clone carrying this T cell receptor beta chain came up a few times. Its matching antigen is unknown. CDR3 length: 19 residues. CDR1 is KGHSH and CDR2 is LQKENI in the germline V gene. The V end was cut by 3 bases, the J end by 0 bases, with 21 bases between. This entry is derived from a study of T-cell reconstitution after alpha-beta-depleted transplantation in children. Findings and limits, study-wide: Roughly two months post-transplant, alpha-beta T cells reportedly originated from several hundred graft clones that had expanded.

During its preparation, the TCRbeta library received unique molecular identifiers. One entry per CDR3 protein results from TCRdb running MiXCR on the PCR reads. Among some 840,000 distinct CDR3 sequences, 16% were seen once, and the ten largest hold about 5%. The chain uses TRBV18 and TRBJ1-3; D is uncertain. The source was PBMCs, mostly from graft donor cells, collected 360 days after TCRalphabeta/CD19-depleted stem cell transplant. This clonotype was sampled from a male patient younger than 18 who had a stem cell transplant for acute lymphoblastic leukemia, so the T cells may come from the graft donor. The CDR3 DNA reads as TGTGCCAGCTCACCTTATTGGATAGAGGCTGAAGACTCTGGAAACACCATATATTTT. It is translated as CASSPYWIEAEDSGNTIYF.